This section outlines one T cell receptor beta chain sequence together with its context. V lost 3 bases and J 5 bases, leaving 19 bases between the germline ends. Germline values: CDR1 LGHNA, CDR2 YNFKEQ. This CDR3 comprises 16 residues. The assay was immunoSEQ multiplex PCR, and TCRdb's table has in-frame clones only and misses some. The table lists about 39,000 clones, 90% to 95% of them singletons, with around 0.35% in the top ten. The data derive from a study of T cell changes during pregnancy in multiple sclerosis. The chain carries TRBV4-2 and TRBJ2-5; TRBD2 is a possible D gene (6 bases). This sequence originates from a female donor in good health, enrolled as a control in a pregnancy study. Sample: CD4+ T cells from peripheral blood mononuclear cells, taken in the third trimester of pregnancy. The CDR3 loop reads CASSQGLSGSGETQYF. The CDR3 DNA reads as TGTGCCAGCAGCCAGGGGCTGTCAGGGAGCGGGGAGACCCAGTACTTC.